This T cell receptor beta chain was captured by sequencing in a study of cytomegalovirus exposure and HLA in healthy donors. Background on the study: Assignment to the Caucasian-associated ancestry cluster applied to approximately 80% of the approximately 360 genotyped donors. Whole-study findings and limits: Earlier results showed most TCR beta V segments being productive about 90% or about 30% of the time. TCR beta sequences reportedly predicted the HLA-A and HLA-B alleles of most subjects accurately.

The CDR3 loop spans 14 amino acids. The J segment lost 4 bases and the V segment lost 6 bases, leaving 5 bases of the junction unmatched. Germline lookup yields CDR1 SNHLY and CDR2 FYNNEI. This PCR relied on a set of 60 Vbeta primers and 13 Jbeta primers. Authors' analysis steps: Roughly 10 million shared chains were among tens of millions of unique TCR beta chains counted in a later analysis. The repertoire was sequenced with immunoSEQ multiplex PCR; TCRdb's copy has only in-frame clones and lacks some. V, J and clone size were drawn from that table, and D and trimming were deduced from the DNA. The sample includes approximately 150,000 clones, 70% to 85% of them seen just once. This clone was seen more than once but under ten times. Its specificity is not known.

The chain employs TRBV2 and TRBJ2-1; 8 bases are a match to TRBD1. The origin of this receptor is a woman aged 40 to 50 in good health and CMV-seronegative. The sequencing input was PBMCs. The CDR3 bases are TGTGCCAGCAGCCCGACAGGGGCATACAATGAGCAGTTCTTC. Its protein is CASSPTGAYNEQFF.